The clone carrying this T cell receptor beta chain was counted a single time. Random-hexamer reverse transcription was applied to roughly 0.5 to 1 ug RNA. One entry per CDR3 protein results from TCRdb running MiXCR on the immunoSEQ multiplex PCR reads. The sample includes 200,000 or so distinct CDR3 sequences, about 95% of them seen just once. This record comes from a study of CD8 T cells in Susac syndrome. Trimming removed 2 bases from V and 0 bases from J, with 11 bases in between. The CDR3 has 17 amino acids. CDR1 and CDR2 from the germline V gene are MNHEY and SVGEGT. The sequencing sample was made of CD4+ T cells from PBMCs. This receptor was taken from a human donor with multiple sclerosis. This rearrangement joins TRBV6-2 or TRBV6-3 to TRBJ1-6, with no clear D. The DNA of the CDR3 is TGTGCCAGCAGTTACCGGGTAGACTTCTCCTATAATTCACCCCTCCACTTT. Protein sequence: CASSYRVDFSYNSPLHF.